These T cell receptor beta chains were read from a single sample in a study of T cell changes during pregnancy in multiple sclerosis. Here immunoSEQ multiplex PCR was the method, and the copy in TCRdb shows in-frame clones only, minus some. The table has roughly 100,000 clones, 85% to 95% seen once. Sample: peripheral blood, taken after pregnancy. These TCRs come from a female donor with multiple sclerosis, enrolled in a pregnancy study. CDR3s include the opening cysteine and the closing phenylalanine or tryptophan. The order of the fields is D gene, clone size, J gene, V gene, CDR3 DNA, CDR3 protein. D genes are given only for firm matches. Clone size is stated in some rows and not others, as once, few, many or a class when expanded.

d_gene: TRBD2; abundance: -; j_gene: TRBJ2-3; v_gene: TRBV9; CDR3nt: TGTGCCAGCCGCCGGCTAGCGGGCACAGATACGCAGTATTTT; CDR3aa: CASRRLAGTDTQYF
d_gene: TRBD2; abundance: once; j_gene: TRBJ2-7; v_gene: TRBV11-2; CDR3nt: TGTGCCAGCAGCTTTGGGACTAGCGCCTACGAGCAGTACTTC; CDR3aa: CASSFGTSAYEQYF
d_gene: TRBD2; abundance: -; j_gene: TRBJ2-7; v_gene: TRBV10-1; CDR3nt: TGCGCCAGCACGACTAGCGGGAGCCTTTGGGAGCAGTACTTC; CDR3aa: CASTTSGSLWEQYF
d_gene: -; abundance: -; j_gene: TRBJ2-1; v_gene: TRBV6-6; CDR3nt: TGTGCCAGCAGCCATGACAGCTACAATGAGCAGTTCTTC; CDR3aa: CASSHDSYNEQFF
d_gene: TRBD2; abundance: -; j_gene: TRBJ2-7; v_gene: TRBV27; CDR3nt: TGTGCCAGCAGCGGCGGGAGGAGGTACGAGCAGTACTTC; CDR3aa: CASSGGRRYEQYF
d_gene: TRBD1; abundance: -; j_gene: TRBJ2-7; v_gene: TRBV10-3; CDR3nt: TGTGCCATCAGCCCGGGACAGGGGGCTGAGCAGTACTTC; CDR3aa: CAISPGQGAEQYF
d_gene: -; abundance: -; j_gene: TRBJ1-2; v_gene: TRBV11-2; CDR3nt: TGTGCCAGCAGCTTAACAGTCACTAACTATGGCTACACCTTC; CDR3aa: CASSLTVTNYGYTF
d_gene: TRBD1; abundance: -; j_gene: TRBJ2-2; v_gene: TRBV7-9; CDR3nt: TGTGCCAGCAGCTCCGTAGGGGGCGACACCGGGGAGCTGTTTTTT; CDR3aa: CASSSVGGDTGELFF
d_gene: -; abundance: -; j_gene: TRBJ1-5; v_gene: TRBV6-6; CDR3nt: TGTGCCAGCAGTATCCAGATCAATCAGCCCCAGCATTTT; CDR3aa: CASSIQINQPQHF
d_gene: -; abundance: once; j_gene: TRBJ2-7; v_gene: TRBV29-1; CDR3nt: TGCAGCGTTGAAACACACTCCTACGAGCAGTACTTC; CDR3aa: CSVETHSYEQYF
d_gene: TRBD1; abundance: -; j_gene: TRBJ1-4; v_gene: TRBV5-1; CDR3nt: TGCGCCAGCAGCCGGAGTGACAGGGTCGAGGAAAAACTGTTTTTT; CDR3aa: CASSRSDRVEEKLFF
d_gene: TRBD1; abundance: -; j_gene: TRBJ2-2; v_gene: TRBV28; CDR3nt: TGTGCCCATAGGGGGCCGCCCCCCACCGGGGAGCTGTTTTTT; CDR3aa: CAHRGPPPTGELFF
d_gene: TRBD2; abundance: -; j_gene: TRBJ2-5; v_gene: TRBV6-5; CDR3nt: TGTGCCAGCAGTTACCGAGGACTAGCGGGAGAGACCCAGTACTTC; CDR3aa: CASSYRGLAGETQYF
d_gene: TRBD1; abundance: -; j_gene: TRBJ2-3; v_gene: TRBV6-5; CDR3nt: TGTGCCAGCAGTTCTAGACAGGGGAGGACAGATACGCAGTATTTT; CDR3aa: CASSSRQGRTDTQYF
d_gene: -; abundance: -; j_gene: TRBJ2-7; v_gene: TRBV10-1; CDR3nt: TGCGCCAGCAGTGAGCCCGGGACAAGAAGGGACGAGCAGTACTTC; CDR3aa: CASSEPGTRRDEQYF
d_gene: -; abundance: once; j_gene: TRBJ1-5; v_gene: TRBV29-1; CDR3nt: TGCAGCGTACGACAGGGCAATCAGCCCCAGCATTTT; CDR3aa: CSVRQGNQPQHF
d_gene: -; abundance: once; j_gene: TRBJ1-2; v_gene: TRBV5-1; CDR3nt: TGCGCCAGCAGCTTGCAGGATAACTATGGCTACACCTTC; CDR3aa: CASSLQDNYGYTF
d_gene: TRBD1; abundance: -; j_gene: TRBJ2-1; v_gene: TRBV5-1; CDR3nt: TGCGCCAGCAGCTTGGGGGACAGCCACAATGAGCAGTTCTTC; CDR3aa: CASSLGDSHNEQFF
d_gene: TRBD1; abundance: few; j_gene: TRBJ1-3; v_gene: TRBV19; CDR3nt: TGTGCCAGTAGTCTCGGGACAGGGGGTATAGCTGGAAACACCATATATTTT; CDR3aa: CASSLGTGGIAGNTIYF
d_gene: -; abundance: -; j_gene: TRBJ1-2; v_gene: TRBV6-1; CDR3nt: TGTGCCAGCAGTGAATCGATGGGGCGGATCCTCTATGGCTACACCTTC; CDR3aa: CASSESMGRILYGYTF
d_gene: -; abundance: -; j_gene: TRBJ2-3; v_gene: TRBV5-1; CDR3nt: TGCGCCAGCAGCGCGAACTCAGATACGCAGTATTTT; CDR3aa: CASSANSDTQYF
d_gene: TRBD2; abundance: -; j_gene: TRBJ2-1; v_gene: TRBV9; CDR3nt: TGTGCCAGCAGCCTCCAGACTAGCGGGGTCTACAATGAGCAGTTCTTC; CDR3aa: CASSLQTSGVYNEQFF
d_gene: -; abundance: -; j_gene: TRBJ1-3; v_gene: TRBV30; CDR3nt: TGTGCCTGGAGTGTCCTACTCAGGGGCACTGGAAACACCATATATTTT; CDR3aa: CAWSVLLRGTGNTIYF
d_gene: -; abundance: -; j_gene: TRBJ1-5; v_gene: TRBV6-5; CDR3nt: TGTGCCAGCAGTTACTCGATCGGGCAGCCCCAGCATTTT; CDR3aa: CASSYSIGQPQHF
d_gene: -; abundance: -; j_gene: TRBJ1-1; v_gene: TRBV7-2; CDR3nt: TGTGCCAGCAGCTTAGTGGGGGGGGACACTGAAGCTTTCTTT; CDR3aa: CASSLVGGDTEAFF
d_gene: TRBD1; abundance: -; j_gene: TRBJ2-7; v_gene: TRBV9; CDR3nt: TGTGCCAGCAGCGCCCAGACAGGGGATCTCGACGAGCAGTACTTC; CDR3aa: CASSAQTGDLDEQYF
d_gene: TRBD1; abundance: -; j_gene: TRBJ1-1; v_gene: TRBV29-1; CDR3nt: TGCAGCGTTTCTGGGACAGGGGTAGGCACTGAAGCTTTCTTT; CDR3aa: CSVSGTGVGTEAFF
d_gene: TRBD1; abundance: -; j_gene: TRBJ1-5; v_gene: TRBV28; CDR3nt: TGTGCCAGCATGGGGACAGGAGATAGCAATCAGCCCCAGCATTTT; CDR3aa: CASMGTGDSNQPQHF
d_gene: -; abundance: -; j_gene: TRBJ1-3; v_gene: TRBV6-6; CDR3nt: TGTGCCAGCAGTTACTCAGGGGGCTCTGGAAACACCATATATTTT; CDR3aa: CASSYSGGSGNTIYF
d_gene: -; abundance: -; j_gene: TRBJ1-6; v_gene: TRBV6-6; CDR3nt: TGTGCCAGCAGTTACTCGGGCCCCTATAATTCACCCCTCCACTTT; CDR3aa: CASSYSGPYNSPLHF
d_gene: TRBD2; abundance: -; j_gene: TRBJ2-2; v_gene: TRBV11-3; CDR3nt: TGTGCCAGCAGTTCCCTTAGCGGGGGTACCACCGGGGAGCTGTTTTTT; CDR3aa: CASSSLSGGTTGELFF
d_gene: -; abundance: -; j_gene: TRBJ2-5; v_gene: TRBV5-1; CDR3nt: TGCGCCAGCAGCTTGGACACCAGTCCCGAAGAGACCCAGTACTTC; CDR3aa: CASSLDTSPEETQYF
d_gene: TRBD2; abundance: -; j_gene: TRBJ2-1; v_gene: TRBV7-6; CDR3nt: TGTGCCAGCAGCTTATACCCGGGCGGACTAGCGGGGGACAATGAGCAGTTCTTC; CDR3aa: CASSLYPGGLAGDNEQFF
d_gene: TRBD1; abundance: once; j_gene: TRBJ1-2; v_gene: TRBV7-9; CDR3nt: TGTGCCAGCAGCTTAGTGGCGGACAGGGGGAGCGGCTACACCTTC; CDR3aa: CASSLVADRGSGYTF
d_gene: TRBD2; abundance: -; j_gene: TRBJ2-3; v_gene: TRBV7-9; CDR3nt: TGTGCCAGCAGCTCCCCCCGGGAGGAGGGCGATACGCAGTATTTT; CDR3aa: CASSSPREEGDTQYF
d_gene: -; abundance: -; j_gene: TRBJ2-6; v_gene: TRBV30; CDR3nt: TGTGCTTGGGGGCTTGAGGCCAACGTCCTGACTTTC; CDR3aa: CAWGLEANVLTF
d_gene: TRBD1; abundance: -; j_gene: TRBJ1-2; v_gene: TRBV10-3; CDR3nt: TGTGCCATCACCGGGACAGACTTTACCCGCTACACCTTC; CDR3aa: CAITGTDFTRYTF
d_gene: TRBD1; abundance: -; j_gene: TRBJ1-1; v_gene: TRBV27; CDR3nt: TGTGCCAGCAGGGGACAGGGGGGTAACACTGAAGCTTTCTTT; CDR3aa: CASRGQGGNTEAFF
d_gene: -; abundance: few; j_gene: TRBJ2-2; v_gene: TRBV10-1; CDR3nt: TGCGCCAGCAGTCCGACAGGAAACACCGGGGAGCTGTTTTTT; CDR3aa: CASSPTGNTGELFF
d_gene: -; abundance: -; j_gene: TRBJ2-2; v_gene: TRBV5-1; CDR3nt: TGCGCCAGCAGCATGGCAAACAGGAGGGCAAGGATGGACACCGGGGAGCTGTTTTTT; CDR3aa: CASSMANRRARMDTGELFF
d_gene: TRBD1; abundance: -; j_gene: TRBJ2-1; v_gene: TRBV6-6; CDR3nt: TGTGCCAGCAGTCCCTCGGGGACAGGGAGGAACAATGAGCAGTTCTTC; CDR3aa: CASSPSGTGRNNEQFF
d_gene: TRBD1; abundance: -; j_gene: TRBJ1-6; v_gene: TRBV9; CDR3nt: TGTGCCAGCAGCGTAGTAGGGACAGGGAATTCACCCCTCCACTTT; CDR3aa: CASSVVGTGNSPLHF
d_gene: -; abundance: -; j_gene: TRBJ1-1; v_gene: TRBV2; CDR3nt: TGTGCCAGCAGTGGTAATTCGTGGTTAGACACTGAAGCTTTCTTT; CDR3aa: CASSGNSWLDTEAFF
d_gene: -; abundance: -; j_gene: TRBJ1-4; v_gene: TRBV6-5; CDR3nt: TGTGCCAGCACCCCTACAGGGACCGAAAGGGGAAAACTGTTTTTT; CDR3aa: CASTPTGTERGKLFF
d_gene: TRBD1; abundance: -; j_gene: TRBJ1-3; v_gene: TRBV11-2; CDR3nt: TGTGCCAGCAGCTTGAATCGACAGGGATCAGGAAACACCATATATTTT; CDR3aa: CASSLNRQGSGNTIYF
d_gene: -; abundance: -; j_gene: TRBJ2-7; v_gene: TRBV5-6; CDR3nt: TGTGCCAGCAGCTTGGTCGGGAGTGGGGAGCAGTACTTC; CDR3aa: CASSLVGSGEQYF
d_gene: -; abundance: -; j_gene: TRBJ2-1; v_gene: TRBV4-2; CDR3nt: TGTGCCAGCAGCCAAGGAGGAACAAATGAGCAGTTCTTC; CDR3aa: CASSQGGTNEQFF
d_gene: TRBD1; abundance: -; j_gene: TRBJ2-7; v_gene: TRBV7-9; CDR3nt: TGTGCCAGCAGCTTAGGTCCAGGGGGAAGAGACGAGCAGTACTTC; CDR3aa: CASSLGPGGRDEQYF
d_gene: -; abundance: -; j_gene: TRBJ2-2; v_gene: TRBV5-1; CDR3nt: TGCGCCTCCAGGGTCAACACCGGGGAGCTGTTTTTT; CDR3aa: CASRVNTGELFF
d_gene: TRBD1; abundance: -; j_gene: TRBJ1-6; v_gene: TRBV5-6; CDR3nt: TGTGCCAGCAGCCGGGACAGGGATAATTCACCCCTCCACTTT; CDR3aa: CASSRDRDNSPLHF
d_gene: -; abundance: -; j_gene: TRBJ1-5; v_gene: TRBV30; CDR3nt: TGTGCCTGGAGTGTACGGGGGGGCTGGCAGCCCCAGCATTTT; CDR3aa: CAWSVRGGWQPQHF
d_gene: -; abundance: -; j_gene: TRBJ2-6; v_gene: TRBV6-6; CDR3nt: TGTGCCAGGCCCCAGGGGGCCAACGTCCTGACTTTC; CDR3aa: CARPQGANVLTF